This is a list of T cell receptor beta chains from one sample in a study of blood T cell repertoires in COVID-19. Clones were sequenced by immunoSEQ multiplex PCR, and TCRdb holds only the in-frame ones, with some missing. This table has about 130,000 clones, roughly four fifths appearing once. The specimen sequenced was peripheral blood. The origin of the receptors is a woman aged 80 or over with acute or convalescent COVID-19. CDR3s include the opening cysteine and the closing phenylalanine or tryptophan. The order of the fields is D gene, CDR3 length, V gene, J gene, clone size, CDR3 protein, CDR3 DNA. The D gene is left open where the match is weak. Size is stated for part of the rows, as once, few or many counts, or as a class when the clone is expanded.

-	15	TRBV15	TRBJ1-2	-	CATSRDPTGTYGYTF	TGTGCCACCAGCAGAGATCCAACAGGGACCTATGGCTACACCTTC
TRBD1	18	TRBV11-2	TRBJ1-1	-	CASSLAWPDRDGNTEAFF	TGTGCCAGCAGCTTAGCTTGGCCCGACAGGGATGGGAACACTGAAGCTTTCTTT
TRBD1	15	TRBV6-5	TRBJ2-7	-	CASSKTGAKDYEQYF	TGTGCCAGCAGCAAAACAGGGGCGAAAGACTACGAGCAGTACTTC
TRBD1	19	TRBV19	TRBJ1-5	-	CASSISFWGQDYSNQPQHF	TGTGCCAGTAGTATATCATTCTGGGGACAGGATTATAGCAATCAGCCCCAGCATTTT
TRBD1	15	TRBV10-3	TRBJ2-7	-	CAISEAGTGGYEQYF	TGTGCCATCAGTGAGGCCGGGACAGGGGGCTACGAGCAGTACTTC
-	15	TRBV13	TRBJ2-7	-	CASSFLTRASYEQYF	TGTGCCAGCAGCTTTTTGACGAGGGCGTCCTACGAGCAGTACTTC
TRBD1	15	TRBV5-1	TRBJ2-2	-	CASSPGDRDTGELFF	TGCGCCAGCAGCCCCGGGGACAGGGACACCGGGGAGCTGTTTTTT
TRBD1	14	TRBV5-6	TRBJ2-7	once	CASSFGTVTYEQYF	TGTGCCAGCAGCTTCGGGACAGTGACCTACGAGCAGTACTTC
TRBD1	16	TRBV27	TRBJ1-5	-	CASSPFWTGSNQPQHF	TGTGCCAGCAGTCCGTTCTGGACAGGGAGCAATCAGCCCCAGCATTTT
TRBD1	14	TRBV27	TRBJ1-5	-	CASSLSGGDQPQHF	TGTGCCAGCAGTTTATCAGGGGGCGATCAGCCCCAGCATTTT
-	16	TRBV24-1	TRBJ2-5	-	CATSDRGAGLQETQYF	TGTGCCACCAGTGACCGTGGCGCGGGGTTACAAGAGACCCAGTACTTC
-	14	TRBV29-1	TRBJ2-2	-	CSANTGLGTGELFF	TGCAGCGCGAACACAGGGTTAGGCACCGGGGAGCTGTTTTTT
-	12	TRBV2	TRBJ1-1	-	CASSWTNTEAFF	TGTGCCAGCAGTTGGACTAACACTGAAGCTTTCTTT
TRBD2	15	TRBV5-4	TRBJ2-5	-	CASSLEAGAWETQYF	TGTGCCAGCAGCTTGGAAGCGGGGGCATGGGAGACCCAGTACTTC
TRBD1	14	TRBV7-2	TRBJ2-7	-	CASSFVQGANEQYF	TGTGCCAGCAGCTTTGTACAGGGGGCCAACGAGCAGTACTTC
-	13	TRBV2	TRBJ1-1	-	CASIRQMNTEAFF	TGTGCCAGCATTAGACAGATGAACACTGAAGCTTTCTTT
-	13	TRBV24-1	TRBJ1-2	-	CATSDETGGGYTF	TGTGCCACCAGTGATGAGACAGGTGGCGGCTACACCTTC
TRBD1	16	TRBV5-1	TRBJ1-1	-	CASSSGQGAGWTEAFF	TGCGCCAGCAGCTCGGGACAGGGGGCAGGATGGACTGAAGCTTTCTTT
-	15	TRBV28	TRBJ2-7	once	CASSLLDRDTYEQYF	TGTGCCAGCAGTTTATTGGATCGGGACACCTACGAGCAGTACTTC
TRBD1	14	TRBV30	TRBJ1-4	-	CAWKGDRANEKLFF	TGTGCCTGGAAGGGGGACAGAGCTAATGAAAAACTGTTTTTT
-	15	TRBV5-8	TRBJ1-4	-	CASSPTGATNEKLFF	TGTGCCAGCAGCCCGACAGGTGCAACTAATGAAAAACTGTTTTTT
-	15	TRBV7-2	TRBJ1-1	-	CASSLDRGSFSEAFF	TGTGCCAGCAGCTTAGATAGGGGCAGTTTCTCTGAAGCTTTCTTT
-	15	TRBV5-5	TRBJ2-7	-	CASSQGPGEGREQYF	TGTGCCAGCAGCCAAGGACCAGGGGAGGGTCGCGAGCAGTACTTC
TRBD1	15	TRBV4-1	TRBJ1-5	-	CASSQEGQPYQPQHF	TGCGCCAGCAGCCAAGAGGGACAGCCTTATCAGCCCCAGCATTTT
TRBD1	16	TRBV19	TRBJ2-4	-	CASSMRRGQGENIQYF	TGTGCCAGTAGTATGAGGAGAGGACAGGGAGAAAACATTCAGTACTTC
-	13	TRBV11-2	TRBJ1-1	-	CASSSDRNTEAFF	TGTGCCAGCAGCTCGGACAGGAACACTGAAGCTTTCTTT
TRBD1	14	TRBV7-9	TRBJ2-7	-	CASSPGQGFYEQYF	TGTGCCAGCAGCCCGGGACAGGGCTTCTACGAGCAGTACTTC
-	14	TRBV5-6	TRBJ2-3	-	CASSFGVKTDTQYF	TGTGCCAGCAGCTTCGGGGTTAAGACAGATACGCAGTATTTT
-	16	TRBV9	TRBJ1-1	-	CASSEHPGDMNTEAFF	TGTGCCAGCAGCGAACATCCAGGGGACATGAACACTGAAGCTTTCTTT
-	14	TRBV5-1	TRBJ1-2	once	CASNMGASNYGYTF	TGCGCCAGCAACATGGGGGCGTCTAACTATGGCTACACCTTC
TRBD2	16	TRBV4-1	TRBJ2-1	-	CASSQEWTSGYNEQFF	TGCGCCAGCAGCCAAGAGTGGACTAGCGGCTACAATGAGCAGTTCTTC
TRBD2	14	TRBV6-5	TRBJ2-5	-	CASRPGGGAETQYF	TGTGCCAGCAGGCCCGGGGGGGGCGCGGAGACCCAGTACTTC
TRBD1	14	TRBV7-9	TRBJ1-5	-	CASRSDRGVEPQHF	TGTGCCAGCAGGTCCGACAGGGGAGTGGAGCCCCAGCATTTT
TRBD1	15	TRBV7-6	TRBJ1-1	-	CASSREGTANTEAFF	TGTGCCAGCAGCCGAGAAGGGACAGCGAACACTGAAGCTTTCTTT
TRBD2	14	TRBV29-1	TRBJ2-3	-	CSVAGLADTDTQYF	TGCAGCGTTGCTGGACTAGCGGACACAGATACGCAGTATTTT
TRBD1	14	TRBV4-2	TRBJ2-2	-	CASSLRTGPGELFF	TGTGCCAGCAGCCTACGGACAGGACCCGGGGAGCTGTTTTTT
-	17	TRBV5-4	TRBJ1-4	-	CASSPEVGRGSNEKLFF	TGTGCCAGCAGCCCGGAGGTCGGGCGCGGAAGTAATGAAAAACTGTTTTTT
-	13	TRBV6-5	TRBJ1-2	-	CASSPPRGGGYTF	TGTGCCAGCAGTCCACCCCGAGGAGGTGGCTACACCTTC
TRBD1	14	TRBV6-5	TRBJ1-2	-	CASSYRTGTYGYTF	TGTGCCAGCAGTTACCGGACAGGCACTTATGGCTACACCTTC
TRBD1	15	TRBV6-6	TRBJ1-1	-	CASSYSGTVNTEAFF	TGTGCCAGCAGTTATTCCGGGACAGTGAACACTGAAGCTTTCTTT
-	12	TRBV9	TRBJ1-1	-	CASSVEGSEAFF	TGTGCCAGCAGCGTAGAAGGGAGTGAAGCTTTCTTT
-	15	TRBV13	TRBJ2-7	-	CASSLQGFGSYEQYF	TGTGCCAGCAGCCTCCAGGGCTTTGGATCCTACGAGCAGTACTTC
-	13	TRBV12-3/TRBV12-4	TRBJ2-7	-	CASSRDSSYEQYF	TGTGCCAGCAGTCGAGACAGCTCCTACGAGCAGTACTTC
TRBD1	14	TRBV25-1	TRBJ1-2	-	CASSKGTGITRYTF	TGTGCCAGCAGTAAAGGGACAGGGATCACGCGCTACACCTTC
-	18	TRBV19	TRBJ1-3	-	CASSIRQGSLRSGNTIYF	TGTGCCAGTAGTATAAGGCAGGGGAGTCTCCGTTCTGGAAACACCATATATTTT
TRBD1	15	TRBV5-6	TRBJ2-5	-	CASRKGQGVLETQYF	TGTGCCAGCAGGAAGGGACAGGGGGTTTTGGAGACCCAGTACTTC
-	17	TRBV7-2	TRBJ1-1	few	CASSLLGRGRQQFVAFF	TGTGCCAGCAGCTTATTGGGAAGGGGTCGACAGCAGTTTGTGGCTTTCTTT
TRBD1	12	TRBV30	TRBJ1-1	-	CAWSRTGDEAFF	TGTGCCTGGAGCCGGACAGGGGACGAAGCTTTCTTT
-	13	TRBV18	TRBJ1-1	-	CASSQKGRVEAFF	TGTGCCAGCTCACAAAAGGGCAGGGTTGAAGCTTTCTTT
-	15	TRBV30	TRBJ1-3	-	CAWSVGGFGGNTIYF	TGTGCCTGGAGTGTAGGCGGGTTCGGTGGAAACACCATATATTTT
TRBD1	14	TRBV7-9	TRBJ1-5	-	CASRVGTGDQPQHF	TGTGCCAGCAGGGTTGGGACAGGGGATCAGCCCCAGCATTTT
-	14	TRBV7-2	TRBJ2-7	-	CASSKTGNSYEQYF	TGTGCCAGCAGCAAGACAGGAAACTCCTACGAGCAGTACTTC
-	14	TRBV6-4	TRBJ1-2	-	CASRSTSLGAGYTF	TGTGCCAGCAGAAGCACCTCCCTGGGGGCTGGCTACACCTTC
-	12	TRBV13	TRBJ1-2	few	CASSLYRYGYTF	TGTGCCAGCAGCTTGTACAGGTATGGCTACACCTTC
-	12	TRBV21-1	TRBJ2-1	-	CASRQGANEQFF	TGTGCCAGCAGACAGGGGGCAAATGAGCAGTTCTTC
-	14	TRBV7-9	TRBJ1-1	-	CASSLQGGDTEAFF	TGTGCCAGCAGCTTACAGGGTGGGGACACTGAAGCTTTCTTT